This T cell receptor beta chain was found in a study of blood T cell repertoires in COVID-19. As originally analysed: Nucleated cell counts were estimated from reference gene primer amplification. Generated by immunoSEQ multiplex PCR, the TCRdb table keeps only in-frame clones and is missing some. The V and J calls and clone size come from that table; D and trimming were worked out from the DNA. The table lists about 250,000 clones, 87% of them singletons. The V end lost 3 bases, the J end lost 4 bases, and 8 bases lay between the germline ends. The CDR3 loop spans 13 amino acids. CDR1 is SGHDT and CDR2 is YYEEEE in the germline V gene.

The TCR comes from a man between 18 and 29 years old with active or convalescent COVID-19. Sequenced: peripheral blood. The rearrangement joins TRBV5-6 to TRBJ1-3; D uncertain. The CDR3 coding sequence is TGTGCCAGCAGCTCCGGACTGGGAAACACCATATATTTT. Protein: CASSSGLGNTIYF.